Described below is a single T cell receptor beta chain sequence and its context. Its cognate antigen is unknown. This sample was included in a study of vaccination effects on CD4 cells after COVID-19. Before sequencing took place, the ViraFEST assay used viral peptide pools to expand antigen-specific CD4+ T cells. Having been cultured for less than 12 days, the cells underwent CD4+ T cell isolation. The repertoire was sequenced with immunoSEQ multiplex PCR; TCRdb's copy has only in-frame clones and lacks some. The repertoire has about 8,100 clones, roughly 74% of them found once; the top ten carry roughly 12%. The CDR3 is 15 residues long. CDR1 SGHRS and CDR2 YFSETQ come from the germline V gene. Trimming cost V 4 bases and J 7 bases; bases outside gene matches: 6.

J is TRBJ2-1 and V is TRBV5-1; 12 nucleotides match TRBD1. The TCR sequence derives from a human donor who received a COVID-19 vaccine. The specimen was CD4+ T cells from PBMCs cultured with HCoV-229E spike peptides, collected before COVID-19 vaccination. Here the CDR3 reads CASSQPGQGANEQFF. The CDR3 DNA reads as TGCGCCAGCAGCCAGCCGGGACAGGGGGCTAATGAGCAGTTCTTC. The whole variable domain, filled in from reference TRBV5-1 and TRBJ2-1, reads KAGVTQTPRYLIKTRGQQVTLSCSPISGHRSVSWYQQTPGQGLQFLFEYFSETQRNKGNFPGRFSGRQFSNSRSEMNVSTLELGDSALYLCASSQPGQGANEQFFGPGTRLTVL.